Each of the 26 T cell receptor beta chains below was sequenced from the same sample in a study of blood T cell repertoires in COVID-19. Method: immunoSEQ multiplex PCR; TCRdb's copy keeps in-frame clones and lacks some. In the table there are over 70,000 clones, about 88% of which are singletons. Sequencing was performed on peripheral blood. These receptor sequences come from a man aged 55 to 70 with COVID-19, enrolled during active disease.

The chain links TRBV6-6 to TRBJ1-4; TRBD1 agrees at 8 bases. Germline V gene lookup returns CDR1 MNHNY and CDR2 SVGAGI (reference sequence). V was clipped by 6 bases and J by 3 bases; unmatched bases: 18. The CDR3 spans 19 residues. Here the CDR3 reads CASSFRGQAYQDSNEKLFF. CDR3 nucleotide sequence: TGTGCCAGCAGCTTTAGGGGACAGGCTTATCAGGATTCTAATGAAAAACTGTTTTTT.

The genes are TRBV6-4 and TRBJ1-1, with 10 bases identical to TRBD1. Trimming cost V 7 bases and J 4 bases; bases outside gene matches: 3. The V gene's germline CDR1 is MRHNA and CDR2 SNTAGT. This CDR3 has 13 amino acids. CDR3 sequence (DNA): TGTGCCAGCATAGACAGGGGGCTCACTGAAGCTTTCTTT. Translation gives CASIDRGLTEAFF.

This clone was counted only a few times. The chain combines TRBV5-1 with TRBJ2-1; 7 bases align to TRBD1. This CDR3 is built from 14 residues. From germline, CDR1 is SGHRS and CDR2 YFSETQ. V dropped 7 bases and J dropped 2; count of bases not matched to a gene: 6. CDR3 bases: TGCGCCAGCGCAGGGGGACAGACCTACAATGAGCAGTTCTTC. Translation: CASAGGQTYNEQFF.

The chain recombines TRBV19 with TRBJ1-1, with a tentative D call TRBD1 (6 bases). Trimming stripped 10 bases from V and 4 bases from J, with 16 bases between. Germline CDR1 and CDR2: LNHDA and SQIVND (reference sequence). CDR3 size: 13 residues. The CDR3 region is CATLTGGSTEAFF. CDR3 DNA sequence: TGTGCCACCCTGACAGGTGGGAGCACTGAAGCTTTCTTT.

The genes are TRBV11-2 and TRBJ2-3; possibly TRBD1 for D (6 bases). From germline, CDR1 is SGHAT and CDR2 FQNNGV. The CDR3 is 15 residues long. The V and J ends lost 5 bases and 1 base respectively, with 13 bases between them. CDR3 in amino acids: CASSPNRAGTDTQYF. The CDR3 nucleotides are TGTGCCAGCAGCCCAAACAGGGCGGGCACAGATACGCAGTATTTT.

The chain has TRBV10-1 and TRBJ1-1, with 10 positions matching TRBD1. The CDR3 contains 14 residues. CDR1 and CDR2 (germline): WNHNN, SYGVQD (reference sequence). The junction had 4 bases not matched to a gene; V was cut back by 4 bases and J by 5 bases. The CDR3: CASSGQGAGTEAFF. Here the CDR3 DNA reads TGCGCCAGCAGTGGACAGGGGGCAGGTACTGAAGCTTTCTTT.

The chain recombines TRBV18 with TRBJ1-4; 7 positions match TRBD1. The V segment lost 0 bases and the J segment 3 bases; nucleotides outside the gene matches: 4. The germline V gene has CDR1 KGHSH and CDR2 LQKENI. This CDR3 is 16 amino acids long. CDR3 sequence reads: CASSPPSGQSNEKLFF. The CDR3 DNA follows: TGTGCCAGCTCACCACCGTCGGGACAGTCTAATGAAAAACTGTTTTTT.

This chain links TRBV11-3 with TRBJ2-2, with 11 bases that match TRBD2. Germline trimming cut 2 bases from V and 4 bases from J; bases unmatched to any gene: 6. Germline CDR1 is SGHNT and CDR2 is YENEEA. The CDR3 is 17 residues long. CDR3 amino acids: CASSLQIAGGRTGELFF. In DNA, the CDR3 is TGTGCCAGCAGCTTACAGATAGCGGGGGGGCGCACCGGGGAGCTGTTTTTT. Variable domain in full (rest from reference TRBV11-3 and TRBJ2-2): EAGVVQSPRYKIIEKKQPVAFWCNPISGHNTLYWYLQNLGQGPELLIRYENEEAVDDSQLPKDRFSAERLKGVDSTLKIQPAELGDSAVYLCASSLQIAGGRTGELFFGEGSRLTVL.

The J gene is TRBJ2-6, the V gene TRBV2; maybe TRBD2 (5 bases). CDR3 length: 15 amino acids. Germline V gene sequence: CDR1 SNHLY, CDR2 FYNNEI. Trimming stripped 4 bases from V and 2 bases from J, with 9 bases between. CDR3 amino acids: CASSVGVPGANVLTF. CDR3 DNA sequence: TGTGCCAGCAGTGTCGGGGTTCCTGGGGCCAACGTCCTGACTTTC.

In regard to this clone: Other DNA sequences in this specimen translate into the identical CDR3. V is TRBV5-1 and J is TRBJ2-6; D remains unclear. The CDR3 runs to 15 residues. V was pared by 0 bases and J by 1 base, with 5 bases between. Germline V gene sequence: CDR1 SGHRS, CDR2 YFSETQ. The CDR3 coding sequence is TGCGCCAGCAGCTTGGACAGTTCTGGGGCCAACGTCCTGACTTTC. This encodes CASSLDSSGANVLTF.

The CDR3 coding sequence is TGTGCCAGCAGCTCCGGGACTAGCGGCCTCAATGAGCAGTTCTTC. Translated, it gives CASSSGTSGLNEQFF. This chain uses TRBV5-4 with TRBJ2-1; 11 nucleotides align to TRBD2. This CDR3 has 15 residues. Germline trimming cut 3 bases from V and 6 bases from J; bases unmatched to any gene: 5. Germline V gives CDR1 SGHNT, CDR2 YYREEE (reference sequence).

The CDR3 is CASSPEGRGSEKLFF. The CDR3 nucleotides are TGTGCCAGCAGCCCGGAGGGTCGGGGGAGTGAAAAACTGTTTTTT. V is TRBV5-6 and J is TRBJ1-4; a possible D gene is TRBD1 (5 bases). The CDR3 runs to 15 residues. Germline CDR1 is SGHDT and CDR2 is YYEEEE. The V gene lost 4 bases and the J gene lost 7 bases, with 17 bases spanning the gap.

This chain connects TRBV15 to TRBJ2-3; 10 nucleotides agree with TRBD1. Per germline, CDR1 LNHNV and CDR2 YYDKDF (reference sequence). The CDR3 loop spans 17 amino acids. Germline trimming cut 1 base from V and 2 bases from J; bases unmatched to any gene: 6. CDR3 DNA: TGTGCCACCAGCAGAGGGAAGGACAGGGGGGTCACAGATACGCAGTATTTT. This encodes CATSRGKDRGVTDTQYF.

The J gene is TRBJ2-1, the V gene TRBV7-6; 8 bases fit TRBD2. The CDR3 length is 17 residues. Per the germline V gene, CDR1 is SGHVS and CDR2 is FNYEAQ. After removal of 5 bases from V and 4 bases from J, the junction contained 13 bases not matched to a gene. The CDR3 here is CASSAYSGVTIYNEQFF. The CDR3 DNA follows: TGTGCCAGCAGCGCTTATAGCGGGGTGACCATTTACAATGAGCAGTTCTTC. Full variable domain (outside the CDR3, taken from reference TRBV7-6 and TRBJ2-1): GAGVSQSPRYKVTKRGQDVALRCDPISGHVSLYWYRQALGQGPEFLTYFNYEAQQDKSGLPNDRFSAERPEGSISTLTIQRTEQRDSAMYRCASSAYSGVTIYNEQFFGPGTRLTVL.

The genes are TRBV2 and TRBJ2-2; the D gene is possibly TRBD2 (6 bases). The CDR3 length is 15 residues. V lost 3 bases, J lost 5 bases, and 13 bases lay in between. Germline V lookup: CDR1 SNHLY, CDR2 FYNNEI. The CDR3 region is CASSDGLGGTGELFF. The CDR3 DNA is TGTGCCAGCAGTGATGGTTTGGGGGGTACCGGGGAGCTGTTTTTT.

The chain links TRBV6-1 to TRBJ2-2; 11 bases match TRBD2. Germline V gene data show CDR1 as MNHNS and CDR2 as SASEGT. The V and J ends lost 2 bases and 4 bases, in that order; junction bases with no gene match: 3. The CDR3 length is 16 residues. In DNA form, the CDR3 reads TGTGCCAGCAGTGAATCACTAGCGGGGGCCACCGGGGAGCTGTTTTTT. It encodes CASSESLAGATGELFF.

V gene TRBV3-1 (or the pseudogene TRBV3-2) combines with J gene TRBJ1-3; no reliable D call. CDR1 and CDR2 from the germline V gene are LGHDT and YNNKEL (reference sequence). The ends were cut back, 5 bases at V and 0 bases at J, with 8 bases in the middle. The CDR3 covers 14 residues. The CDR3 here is CASSLLSSGNTIYF. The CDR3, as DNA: TGTGCCAGCAGCTTGCTGAGCTCTGGAAACACCATATATTTT.

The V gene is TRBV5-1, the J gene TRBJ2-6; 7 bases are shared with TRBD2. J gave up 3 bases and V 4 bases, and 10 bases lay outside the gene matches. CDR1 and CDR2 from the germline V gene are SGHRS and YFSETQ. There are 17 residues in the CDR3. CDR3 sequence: CASSPLRRGVGANVLTF. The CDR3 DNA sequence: TGCGCCAGCAGCCCCCTGCGCCGGGGGGTTGGGGCCAACGTCCTGACTTTC.

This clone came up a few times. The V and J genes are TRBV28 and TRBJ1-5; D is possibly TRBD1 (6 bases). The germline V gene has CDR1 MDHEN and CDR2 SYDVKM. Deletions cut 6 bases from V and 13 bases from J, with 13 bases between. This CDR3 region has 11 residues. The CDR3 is CASRAATGQHF. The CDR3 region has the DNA TGTGCCAGCAGAGCAGCTACAGGGCAGCATTTT.

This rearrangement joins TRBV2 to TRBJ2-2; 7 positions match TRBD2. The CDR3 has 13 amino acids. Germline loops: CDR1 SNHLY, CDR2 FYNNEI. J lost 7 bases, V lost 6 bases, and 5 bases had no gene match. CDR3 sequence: CASRPSGDGELFF. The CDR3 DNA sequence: TGTGCCAGCAGACCCAGCGGGGACGGGGAGCTGTTTTTT.

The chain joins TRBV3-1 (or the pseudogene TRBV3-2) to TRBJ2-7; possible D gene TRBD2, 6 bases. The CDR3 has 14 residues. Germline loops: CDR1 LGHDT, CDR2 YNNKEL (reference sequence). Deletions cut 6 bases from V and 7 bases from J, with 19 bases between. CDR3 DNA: TGTGCCAGCAGGGGGTCGGGGGAGGCCACGGAGCAGTACTTC. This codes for CASRGSGEATEQYF.

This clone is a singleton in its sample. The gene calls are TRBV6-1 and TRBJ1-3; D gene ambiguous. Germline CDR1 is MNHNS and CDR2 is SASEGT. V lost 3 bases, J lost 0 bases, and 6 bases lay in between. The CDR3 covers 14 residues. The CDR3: CASSEGGSGNTIYF. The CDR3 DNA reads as TGTGCCAGCAGTGAGGGAGGCTCTGGAAACACCATATATTTT.

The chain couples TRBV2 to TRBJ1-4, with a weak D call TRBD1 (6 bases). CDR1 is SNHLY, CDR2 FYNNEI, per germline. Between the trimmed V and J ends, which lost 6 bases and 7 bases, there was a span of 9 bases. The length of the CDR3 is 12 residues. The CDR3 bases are TGTGCCAGCAGGTTCAGGGGTGAAAAACTGTTTTTT. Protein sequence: CASRFRGEKLFF.

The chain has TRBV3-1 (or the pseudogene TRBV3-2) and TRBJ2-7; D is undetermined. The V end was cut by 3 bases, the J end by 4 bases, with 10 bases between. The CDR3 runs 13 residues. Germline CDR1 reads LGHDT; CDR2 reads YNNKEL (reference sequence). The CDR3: CASSHEAPYEQYF. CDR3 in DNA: TGTGCCAGCAGCCACGAGGCCCCTTACGAGCAGTACTTC.

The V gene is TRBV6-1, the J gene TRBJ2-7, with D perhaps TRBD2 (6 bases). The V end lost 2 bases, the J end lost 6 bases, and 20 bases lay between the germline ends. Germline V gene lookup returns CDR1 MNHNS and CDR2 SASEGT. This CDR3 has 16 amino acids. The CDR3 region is CASSESSSGPLVEQYF. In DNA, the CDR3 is TGTGCCAGCAGTGAAAGTAGTAGCGGCCCCTTAGTCGAGCAGTACTTC.

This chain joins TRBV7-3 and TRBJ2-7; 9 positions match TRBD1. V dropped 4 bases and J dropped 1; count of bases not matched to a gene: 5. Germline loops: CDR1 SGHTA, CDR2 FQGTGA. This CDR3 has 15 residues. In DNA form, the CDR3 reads TGTGCCAGCAGCTCACTGGACAGGGGATCCTACGAGCAGTACTTC. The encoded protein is CASSSLDRGSYEQYF.